Sequencing of this TCR beta chain was carried out in a study of blood T cell repertoires in COVID-19. Background on the study: COVID-19 samples, acute and convalescent, were from the United States, Italy and Spain. T cells, B-cell-depleted T cells, or PBMCs supplied cDNA or gDNA.

The trim removed 6 bases at V and 7 bases at J, leaving 8 bases unmatched. Germline loops: CDR1 MNHEY, CDR2 SMNVEV (reference sequence). The CDR3 runs to 14 residues. Enrollment of patients from Seattle took place during active infection, with longitudinal follow-up. Authors' data handling: Estimation of nucleated cell counts was performed using reference gene primer amplification. TCRdb keeps only in-frame clones here, not all; method: immunoSEQ multiplex PCR. V, J and clone size are those of that table, while D and trimming were read from the DNA. The sample consists of 390,000 or so clones, 87% of them appearing once.

The clonotype comes from a woman in her 30s with COVID-19, enrolled during active disease. The sequenced material came from peripheral blood. The chain combines TRBV27 with TRBJ1-4; 7 bases are a match to TRBD1. CDR3 bases: TGTGCCAGCAGCCGAGGGGGCGCAGGTGAAAAACTGTTTTTT. Translated: CASSRGGAGEKLFF.